This T cell receptor (beta chain) was identified during a study of T cell clones after liver transplantation. Unmatched junction bases numbered 7, after V lost 5 bases and J lost 4 bases. The CDR3 is 15 residues long. Per the germline V gene, CDR1 is SEHNR and CDR2 is FQNEAQ (reference sequence). This table comes from immunoSEQ multiplex PCR, and its TCRdb copy is limited to in-frame clones, with some not included. The repertoire holds about 16,000 clones, around 82% seen once, with roughly a third in the top ten. This clone has only one observation. This chain uses TRBV7-9 with TRBJ1-1, with 10 bases matching TRBD1. The receptor was isolated from a human patient who received a liver transplant. Some T cells may be transferred from the graft donor. The source material was CD8+ T cells from blood, sampled less than 50 months after liver transplant. In nucleotides, the CDR3 is TGTGCCAGCAGCGCGCCGGGACAGGGGTCCACTGAAGCTTTCTTT. This translates into CASSAPGQGSTEAFF.